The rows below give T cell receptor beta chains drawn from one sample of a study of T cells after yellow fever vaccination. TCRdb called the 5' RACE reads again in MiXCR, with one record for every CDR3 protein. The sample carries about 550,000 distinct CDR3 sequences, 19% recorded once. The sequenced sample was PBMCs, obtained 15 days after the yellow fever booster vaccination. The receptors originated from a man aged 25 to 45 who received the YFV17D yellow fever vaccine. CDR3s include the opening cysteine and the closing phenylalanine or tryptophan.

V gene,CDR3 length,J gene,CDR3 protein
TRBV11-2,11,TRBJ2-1,CASSLVASENF
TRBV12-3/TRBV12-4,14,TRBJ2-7,CASSPTGGGYEQYF
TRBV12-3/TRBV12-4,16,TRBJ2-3,CASSLGLAGLTDTQYF
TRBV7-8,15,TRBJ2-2,CASSPGVGGAGELFF
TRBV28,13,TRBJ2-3,CASSLGGINTQYF
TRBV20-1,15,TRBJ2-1,CSALPGSSSYNEQFF
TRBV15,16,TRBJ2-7,CATSGALRQGTYEQYF
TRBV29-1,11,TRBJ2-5,CSVMLAGIEYF
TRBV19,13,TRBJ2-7,CASKDRSSYEQYF
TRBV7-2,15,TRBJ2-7,CASSPRAGEPYEQYF
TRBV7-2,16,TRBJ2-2,CASSPTGLLNTGELFF
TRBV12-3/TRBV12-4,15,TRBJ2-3,CASSGLGAITDTQYF
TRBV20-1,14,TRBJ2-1,CSAFGTSRNNEQFF
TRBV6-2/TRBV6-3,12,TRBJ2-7,CASSYARNEQYF
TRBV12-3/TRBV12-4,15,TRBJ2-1,CASSPPGGRYNEQFF
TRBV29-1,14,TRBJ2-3,CSVRGTSIADTQYF
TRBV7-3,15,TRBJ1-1,CASSLTESGNTEAFF
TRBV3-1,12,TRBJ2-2,CASRVRRGELFF
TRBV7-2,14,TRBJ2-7,CASSLGLTAYEQYF
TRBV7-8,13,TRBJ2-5,CASIRQKLETQYF
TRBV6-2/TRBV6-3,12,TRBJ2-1,CASNVGGNEQFF
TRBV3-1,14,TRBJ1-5,CASSPTGWDQPQHF
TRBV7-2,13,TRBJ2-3,CASSLASEDTQYF
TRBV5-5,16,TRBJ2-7,CASSWEGQATPYEQYF
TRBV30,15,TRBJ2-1,CAWSVRGRAGNEQFF
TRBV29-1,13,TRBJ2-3,CSVDGLTEDTQYF